A single sample gave rise to the 17 T cell receptor beta chains below, sequenced in a study of CD8 T cells in ankylosing spondylitis. TCRdb used MiXCR to reprocess the 5' RACE reads, holding one entry per CDR3 protein. The sample lists 200,000 to 250,000 distinct CDR3 sequences; 25% to 30% were seen once. The sample taken for sequencing was blood, either unsorted or a sorted T cell fraction (not recorded which). These TCRs come from a male donor with ankylosing spondylitis or in good health (not recorded which).

This chain joins TRBV20-1 and TRBJ2-3; possibly TRBD1 for D (6 bases). The germline V and J ends were trimmed by 3 bases and 4 bases, with 14 bases remaining between them. Per germline, CDR1 DFQATT and CDR2 SNEGSKA (reference sequence). The CDR3 contains 14 residues. CDR3 DNA sequence: TGCAGTGCTAGGCCCAGGGGCTGGCCAGATACGCAGTATTTT. It yields the protein CSARPRGWPDTQYF.

This clonotype was observed a few times. CDR3 sequence: CASSPMPTSYYEQYF. CDR3 nucleotide sequence: TGCGCCAGCAGCCCAATGCCGACTAGTTACTACGAGCAGTACTTC. The chain uses TRBV5-1 and TRBJ2-7; D possibly corresponds to TRBD2 (6 bases). Deletions cut 4 bases from V and 3 bases from J, with 17 bases between. The CDR3 sequence is 15 residues long. CDR1 and CDR2 (germline): SGHRS, YFSETQ. Full variable domain (missing parts from reference TRBV5-1 and TRBJ2-7): KAGVTQTPRYLIKTRGQQVTLSCSPISGHRSVSWYQQTPGQGLQFLFEYFSETQRNKGNFPGRFSGRQFSNSRSEMNVSTLELGDSALYLCASSPMPTSYYEQYFGPGTRLTVT.

Ten or more counts support this clonotype. This chain links TRBV5-1 with TRBJ1-5; possibly TRBD1 for D (6 bases). CDR3 size: 15 residues. Germline V gene lookup returns CDR1 SGHRS and CDR2 YFSETQ. Trimming shortened V by 0 bases and J by 5 bases, and 12 bases separated the two germline ends. The CDR3 coding sequence is TGCGCCAGCAGCTTGGGATCGGGGGGGCATCAGCCCCAGCATTTT. Translated, it gives CASSLGSGGHQPQHF.

The chain links TRBV6-5 to TRBJ2-7; D is possibly TRBD2 (6 bases). Germline CDR1 MNHEY, CDR2 SVGAGI. CDR3 length equals 15 residues. V was pared by 0 bases and J by 5 bases, with 14 bases between. The CDR3 coding sequence is TGTGCCAGCAGTTACTCGTACGGGAGAATAAACGAGCAGTACTTC. As protein: CASSYSYGRINEQYF.

V is TRBV20-1 and J is TRBJ1-5; TRBD1 aligns across 9 bases. Unmatched junction bases numbered 4, after V lost 5 bases and J lost 8 bases. This CDR3 is 12 amino acids long. Germline loops: CDR1 DFQATT, CDR2 SNEGSKA (reference sequence). CDR3 protein: CSALGQGEPQHF. Written as DNA, the CDR3 is TGCAGTGCTTTGGGACAGGGCGAGCCCCAGCATTTT.

This clonotype showed up just a few times. The rearrangement joins TRBV5-1 to TRBJ2-4; 9 bases fit TRBD2. The junction had 3 bases not matched to a gene; V was cut back by 2 bases and J by 0 bases. Germline V gene sequence: CDR1 SGHRS, CDR2 YFSETQ. The CDR3 spans 16 residues. The CDR3 nucleotides read TGCGCCAGCAGCTTAGGGACTAGCTTAGCCAAAAACATTCAGTACTTC. Encoded protein: CASSLGTSLAKNIQYF. Based on the CDR3 plus reference TRBV5-1 and TRBJ2-4, the full variable domain is KAGVTQTPRYLIKTRGQQVTLSCSPISGHRSVSWYQQTPGQGLQFLFEYFSETQRNKGNFPGRFSGRQFSNSRSEMNVSTLELGDSALYLCASSLGTSLAKNIQYFGAGTRLSVL.

The chain carries TRBV7-2 and TRBJ2-7; 10 bases line up with TRBD2. The V segment lost 5 bases and the J segment 2 bases; nucleotides outside the gene matches: 9. This CDR3 is 16 amino acids long. Germline values: CDR1 SGHTA, CDR2 FQGNSA. CDR3 coding DNA: TGTGCCAGCAGCCCTAGGGGTAGCGGGGGGACCTACGAGCAGTACTTC. Translating gives CASSPRGSGGTYEQYF.

This clonotype came up many times. This chain connects TRBV29-1 to TRBJ2-1; D not certain. The V gene lost 5 bases and the J gene lost 5 bases, with 4 bases spanning the gap. CDR3 length: 10 residues. Germline V gene sequence: CDR1 SQVTM, CDR2 ANQGSEA. The CDR3 coding sequence is TGCAGCGTTAAACACAATGAGCAGTTCTTC. Translation gives CSVKHNEQFF.

This clonotype appeared a few times. The chain joins TRBV6-1 to TRBJ1-6, with TRBD1 identical over 7 bases. V was clipped by 5 bases and J by 6 bases; unmatched bases: 10. Looked up from germline, CDR1 is MNHNS and CDR2 is SASEGT. The CDR3 covers 16 residues. CDR3 in DNA: TGTGCCAGCAGTCCCGGTACAGGGGAATTTAATTCACCCCTCCACTTT. Amino acid sequence: CASSPGTGEFNSPLHF.

This clonotype turned up a few times. J is TRBJ2-3 and V is TRBV11-2; the match to TRBD2 covers 7 bases. V lost 5 bases and J lost 0; bases outside the gene matches: 2. CDR3 length: 14 amino acids. Germline-derived CDR1 and CDR2 are SGHAT and FQNNGV. CDR3 coding DNA: TGTGCCAGCAGCCGCGGGAGTAGCACAGATACGCAGTATTTT. Translating gives CASSRGSSTDTQYF.

This clonotype was detected ten times or more. The V and J genes are TRBV3-1 and TRBJ2-7; perhaps TRBD2 as D (5 bases). CDR3 length: 12 residues. Per the germline V gene, CDR1 is LGHDT and CDR2 is YNNKEL (reference sequence). Trimming stripped 4 bases from V and 5 bases from J, with 9 bases between. The DNA of the CDR3 is TGTGCCAGCAGCCTCGGAGGCCACGAGCAGTACTTC. Residues: CASSLGGHEQYF.

J is TRBJ2-5 and V is TRBV18; a weak D match, TRBD2 (5 bases). Deletions cut 6 bases from V and 9 bases from J, with 26 bases between. CDR3 size: 16 residues. CDR1 is KGHSH, CDR2 LQKENI, per germline. CDR3 sequence: CASSPAKDSLSSPQYF. In DNA, the CDR3 is TGTGCCAGCTCCCCTGCCAAGGACTCCCTTAGTTCGCCCCAGTACTTC.

This clonotype was seen a few times. The rearrangement uses TRBV3-1 and TRBJ2-5, with TRBD1 matching over 7 bases. This CDR3 is 16 amino acids long. Per germline, CDR1 LGHDT and CDR2 YNNKEL (reference sequence). With V trimmed by 4 bases and J by 5 bases, 13 bases remained unmatched. The CDR3: CASSPIRGPTVETQYF. CDR3 sequence (DNA): TGTGCCAGCAGCCCCATTAGGGGGCCCACCGTGGAGACCCAGTACTTC.

This clonotype was counted ten times or more. The chain employs TRBV29-1 and TRBJ2-7, with D unclear. Germline assignment: CDR1 SQVTM and CDR2 ANQGSEA. V was clipped by 6 bases and J by 3 bases, with 12 bases between them. There are 12 residues in the CDR3. Written as DNA, the CDR3 is TGCAGCGTCTCCGGGCCTTACTACGAGCAGTACTTC. Its translation: CSVSGPYYEQYF.

This clonotype has just a few counts. The chain employs TRBV20-1 and TRBJ1-5, with a tentative D call TRBD1 (5 bases). The V end was cut by 3 bases, the J end by 3 bases, with 15 bases between. This CDR3 is built from 15 residues. Germline V gene lookup returns CDR1 DFQATT and CDR2 SNEGSKA (reference sequence). The CDR3 region is CSASEGPRLNQPQHF. The DNA for the CDR3 is TGCAGTGCTAGCGAGGGACCCCGACTCAATCAGCCCCAGCATTTT.

This clonotype has only a few counts. The chain carries TRBV29-1 and TRBJ2-5, with 7 positions matching TRBD2. CDR1 is SQVTM, CDR2 ANQGSEA, per germline. The CDR3 sequence is 14 residues long. V gave up 4 bases and J gave up 1 base; unmatched junction bases: 6. The CDR3 nucleotides are TGCAGCGTTGTTTTAGCGGGTCTCCAAGAGACCCAGTACTTC. It specifies CSVVLAGLQETQYF. The whole variable domain, remainder taken from reference TRBV29-1 and TRBJ2-5, is SAVISQKPSRDICQRGTSLTIQCQVDSQVTMMFWYRQQPGQSLTLIATANQGSEATYESGFVIDKFPISRPNLTFSTLTVSNMSPEDSSIYLCSVVLAGLQETQYFGPGTRLLVL.

In this sample, this clonotype turned up many times. The chain is built from TRBV7-2 and TRBJ2-7; D perhaps matches TRBD2 (5 bases). The CDR3 consists of 15 residues. Germline V gives CDR1 SGHTA, CDR2 FQGNSA. The V end lost 2 bases, the J end lost 2 bases, and 13 bases lay between the germline ends. In nucleotides, the CDR3 is TGTGCCAGCAGCTTATTGGGTAGCGCTACCTACGAGCAGTACTTC. This encodes CASSLLGSATYEQYF. The whole variable domain, filled in from reference TRBV7-2 and TRBJ2-7, reads GAGVSQSPSNKVTEKGKDVELRCDPISGHTALYWYRQSLGQGLEFLIYFQGNSAPDKSGLPSDRFSAERTGGSVSTLTIQRTQQEDSAVYLCASSLLGSATYEQYFGPGTRLTVT.